The rows below give T cell receptor beta chains drawn from one sample of a study of identifying expanded T cells in peripheral blood. Repertoires were generated with immunoSEQ multiplex PCR, while TCRdb's copy carries only in-frame clones and drops some. The sample records 100,000 to 150,000 clones, 86% being singletons. The sequenced sample consisted of blood. All receptors derive from a person aged 18 to 70 in good health. Each CDR3 is given with its conserved first and last residue.

cdr3_length	v_call	j_call	cdr3_aa
16	TRBV28	TRBJ1-5	CASSSSRDRGHQPQHF
15	TRBV6-1	TRBJ2-5	CASTDWTGGMETQYF
14	TRBV21-1	TRBJ2-1	CASSSPGQGNEQFF
14	TRBV5-4	TRBJ1-6	CASSLWGRDSPLHF
17	TRBV6-8	TRBJ1-4	CASSYSPTAATNEKLFF
13	TRBV29-1	TRBJ2-5	CSVEFSLQETQYF
9	TRBV29-1	TRBJ1-1	CSVGDEAFF
15	TRBV14	TRBJ2-5	CASSQLLARQETQYF
16	TRBV12-5	TRBJ2-5	CASGLRGQGVKETQYF
15	TRBV2	TRBJ2-7	CASSTGLAGVNEQYF
15	TRBV6-6	TRBJ2-3	CASSPPAASTDTQYF
14	TRBV14	TRBJ1-2	CASSPRDNNYGYTF
15	TRBV5-1	TRBJ2-7	CASSLGDSVSYEQYF
15	TRBV6-5	TRBJ1-2	CASSYSYSSNYGYTF
18	TRBV21-1	TRBJ1-1	CASSKVGTGVFMNTEAFF
16	TRBV9	TRBJ2-5	CASSVAPQGLQETQYF
16	TRBV10-1	TRBJ1-3	CASSEDSTASGNTIYF
13	TRBV25-1	TRBJ2-1	CASSEYQQGEQFF
17	TRBV30	TRBJ2-6	CAWRDWGALAGANVLTF
14	TRBV5-1	TRBJ2-5	CASSLENGQETQYF
13	TRBV2	TRBJ1-2	CASSEYRDYGYTF
16	TRBV9	TRBJ2-2	CASSVGLAGGVGELFF
15	TRBV5-4	TRBJ1-2	CASSSKREGAYGYTF
16	TRBV6-5	TRBJ2-7	CASSYSIWTNKYEQYF
15	TRBV27	TRBJ2-3	CASSLRTESTDTQYF
12	TRBV18	TRBJ1-2	CASGGGDYGYTF
14	TRBV19	TRBJ2-7	CASSTGTGSYEQYF
14	TRBV6-5	TRBJ2-7	CASSPNRGGYEQYF
12	TRBV2	TRBJ2-4	CASSEMGDIQYF
14	TRBV6-1	TRBJ2-7	CASDRGTGSYEQYF
15	TRBV10-3	TRBJ1-6	CAIKGTDSYNSPLHF
15	TRBV7-2	TRBJ2-1	CASSLGLAGVYEQFF
15	TRBV19	TRBJ1-4	CASSLRGPANEKLFF
14	TRBV18	TRBJ2-1	CASSPQGSGNEQFF
15	TRBV5-1	TRBJ2-5	CASSLGAAGRETQYF
14	TRBV6-6	TRBJ2-3	CASTEKGGTDTQYF
15	TRBV6-5	TRBJ1-1	CASSYSGGPNTEAFF
16	TRBV2	TRBJ2-3	CASSEPASGDTDTQYF
11	TRBV30	TRBJ1-2	CAWGGENGYTF
14	TRBV7-3	TRBJ2-3	CASSPGQGPDTQYF
13	TRBV23-1	TRBJ1-3	CASSQSIQADQAF
15	TRBV10-3	TRBJ2-5	CATSERTGEGETQYF
14	TRBV7-8	TRBJ1-4	CASNPDEFNEKLFF
15	TRBV10-3	TRBJ2-2	CAIRAPGLETGELFF
14	TRBV6-5	TRBJ1-1	CASSRLQANTEAFF
15	TRBV27	TRBJ1-4	CASSPDREGREKLFF
15	TRBV19	TRBJ2-7	CASSISATEYYEQYF
16	TRBV5-4	TRBJ2-1	CASSLAGAGSYNEQFF
18	TRBV7-2	TRBJ1-1	CASSPPGQGARGGTEAFF
11	TRBV30	TRBJ1-2	CAGWTANGYTF
18	TRBV19	TRBJ1-4	CASSSVGGAGKYNEKLFF
14	TRBV5-4	TRBJ1-3	CASSSDGSGNTIYF
13	TRBV7-7	TRBJ2-5	CASSTGLGETQYF
16	TRBV4-1	TRBJ2-1	CASSQELTSGGVGQFF
16	TRBV7-2	TRBJ2-3	CASSFSGGASPDTQYF
14	TRBV7-8	TRBJ2-5	CASSQAGGAETRYF
15	TRBV19	TRBJ2-4	CASSAGTSGENIQYF
15	TRBV7-3	TRBJ1-5	CASSLGAGSNQPQHF
14	TRBV30	TRBJ2-1	CAGLTGSTYNEQFF
14	TRBV18	TRBJ2-7	CASSLGLAGPEQYF